The clone carrying this T cell receptor (beta chain) was counted a few times. Its specificity is unknown. The data originate from a study of cytomegalovirus exposure and HLA in healthy donors. Study-wide findings and caveats: Cytomegalovirus association was listed for around 170 TCR beta chains. In all likelihood, a cluster of highly shared sequence variants was a sequencing artifact.

Trimming stripped 6 bases from V and 2 bases from J, with 8 bases between. The germline CDR1 and CDR2 sequences are SQVTM and ANQGSEA. This CDR3 is 12 amino acids long. A multiplex PCR was run with 60 Vbeta primers and 13 Jbeta primers. The table came from immunoSEQ multiplex PCR; TCRdb's copy has only in-frame clones and leaves some out. The sample carries more than 110,000 clones, over 80% recorded once. This clonotype was sampled from a female donor in good health and CMV-seronegative. This chain uses TRBV29-1 with TRBJ2-1, with a possible D match to TRBD2 (6 bases). Sequencing input: PBMCs. The CDR3 loop is CSVRLAYNEQFF. The CDR3 bases are TGCAGCGTCCGACTAGCCTACAATGAGCAGTTCTTC.